Listed below are T cell receptor beta chains from one sample, sequenced in a study of T cell repertoires in cytomegalovirus infection. TCRdb processed the reads anew with MiXCR; each CDR3 protein has one entry. The sample lists around 210,000 distinct CDR3 sequences, roughly 6.5% occurring once. The specimen was PBMCs. These receptors were obtained from a human donor in good health (CMV status not recorded). Some clones in this sample may be carry-over from other donors' samples. The CDR3 runs from the conserved cysteine through the conserved F or W. The D gene is left open where the match is weak. The listing skips clone size in some rows; elsewhere it reads once, few, many or a size class.

J	D	V	size	CDR3	DNA
TRBJ2-3	TRBD2	TRBV11-3	many	CASSLGLAGTTDTQYF	TGTGCCAGCAGCTTGGGACTAGCGGGGACCACAGATACGCAGTATTTT
TRBJ2-3	TRBD1	TRBV7-2	many	CASSLIRGQGADTQYF	TGTGCCAGCAGCTTAATCCGGGGACAGGGCGCAGATACGCAGTATTTT
TRBJ2-3	.	TRBV20-1	many	CSARITITTDTQYF	TGCAGTGCAAGGATAACCATTACCACAGATACGCAGTATTTT
TRBJ2-1	.	TRBV29-1	many	CSVENIEQFF	TGCAGCGTTGAAAACATTGAGCAGTTCTTC
TRBJ2-7	.	TRBV4-3	.	CASSQGPAAYEQYF	TGCGCCAGCAGCCAAGGCCCGGCCGCCTACGAGCAGTACTTC
TRBJ2-1	TRBD2	TRBV7-2	many	CASSRNERGGVNEQFF	TGTGCCAGCAGCCGTAATGAGCGGGGGGGAGTCAATGAGCAGTTCTTC
TRBJ2-6	.	TRBV12-3/TRBV12-4	many	CASKPLSAGANVLTF	TGTGCCTCCAAGCCCCTTTCCGCTGGGGCCAACGTCCTGACTTTC
TRBJ2-7	.	TRBV7-8	many	CASSLESFLYEQYF	TGTGCCAGCAGCTTAGAAAGCTTCCTTTACGAGCAGTACTTC
TRBJ2-7	TRBD1	TRBV6-2/TRBV6-3	many	CASTDRGAGSAEQYF	TGTGCCAGCACCGACAGGGGTGCGGGATCTGCCGAGCAGTACTTC
TRBJ2-1	TRBD1	TRBV7-3	many	CASSRGQGLRNEQFF	TGTGCCAGCAGCCGGGGACAGGGGTTAAGAAATGAGCAGTTCTTC
TRBJ1-6	.	TRBV20-1	.	CSAIRTPVGFDLPLHF	TGCAGTGCTATTAGGACCCCGGTAGGGTTTGACTTACCCCTCCACTTT
TRBJ2-5	TRBD1	TRBV7-2	many	CASSALNRGGWETQYF	TGTGCCAGCAGCGCCCTCAACAGGGGTGGTTGGGAGACCCAGTACTTC
TRBJ1-2	.	TRBV7-9	many	CASSPSGNLYGYTF	TGTGCCAGCAGCCCCTCCGGGAACCTCTATGGCTACACCTTC
TRBJ2-7	.	TRBV5-1	.	CASRARTEPSYEQYF	TGCGCCAGCAGGGCCCGGACAGAACCCTCCTACGAGCAGTACTTC
TRBJ1-6	.	TRBV7-2	many	CASSLAEVLNSPLHF	TGTGCCAGCAGCTTAGCAGAGGTCCTGAATTCACCCCTCCACTTT
TRBJ1-1	.	TRBV29-1	many	CSVEPGWGMRTEAFF	TGCAGCGTTGAGCCAGGTTGGGGAATGAGGACTGAAGCTTTCTTT
TRBJ2-1	.	TRBV7-3	many	CASSFRGNEQFF	TGTGCCAGCAGCTTTCGCGGTAATGAGCAGTTCTTC
TRBJ1-2	.	TRBV7-2	many	CASSLALGVPYGYTF	TGTGCCAGCAGCTTAGCGCTCGGGGTTCCCTATGGCTACACCTTC
TRBJ1-5	.	TRBV6-5	many	CASSSLTVSNQPQHF	TGTGCCAGCAGTTCCCTTACGGTTAGCAATCAGCCCCAGCATTTT
TRBJ2-7	.	TRBV7-2	many	CASSLVVVPNEQYF	TGTGCCAGCAGCTTAGTGGTTGTCCCCAACGAGCAGTACTTC
TRBJ1-1	TRBD1	TRBV7-2	many	CASSFRGPEVNTEAFF	TGTGCCAGCAGTTTCAGGGGGCCGGAAGTGAACACTGAAGCTTTCTTT
TRBJ2-1	TRBD1	TRBV20-1	many	CSAEGQGAANEQFF	TGCAGTGCCGAGGGACAGGGGGCTGCCAATGAGCAGTTCTTC
TRBJ1-5	.	TRBV7-2	many	CASSLVSTANQPQHF	TGTGCCAGCAGCTTAGTCTCGACGGCGAATCAGCCCCAGCATTTT
TRBJ2-7	.	TRBV28	many	CASSIETTPTVPTHEQYF	TGTGCCAGCAGTATCGAAACGACCCCCACAGTGCCCACCCACGAGCAGTACTTC
TRBJ1-5	TRBD1	TRBV10-3	many	CAISGLDRAQPQHF	TGTGCCATCAGTGGTCTGGACAGGGCTCAGCCCCAGCATTTT
TRBJ1-5	TRBD1	TRBV27	many	CASSSQARTGLQPQHF	TGTGCCAGCAGTTCTCAGGCCCGGACAGGGCTGCAGCCCCAGCATTTT
TRBJ2-7	TRBD1	TRBV6-2/TRBV6-3	many	CASSTQGALYEQYF	TGTGCCAGCAGCACTCAGGGGGCCCTCTACGAGCAGTACTTC
TRBJ1-2	.	TRBV2	few	CASRLGRSVNYGYTF	TGTGCCAGCAGACTGGGCAGGTCCGTTAACTATGGCTACACCTTC
TRBJ1-2	TRBD1	TRBV29-1	.	CSVGGLGQGNYGYTF	TGCAGCGTTGGCGGCCTCGGACAGGGTAACTATGGCTACACCTTC
TRBJ2-5	.	TRBV6-1	many	CASMAGYQETQYF	TGTGCCAGCATGGCGGGATACCAAGAGACCCAGTACTTC
TRBJ1-2	.	TRBV7-9	many	CASSSGVTLNGYTF	TGTGCCAGCAGCTCAGGGGTTACTCTGAATGGCTACACCTTC
TRBJ2-5	TRBD1	TRBV29-1	many	CSFGQGARETQYF	TGCAGCTTCGGACAGGGGGCGAGGGAGACCCAGTACTTC
TRBJ2-1	TRBD2	TRBV6-4	many	CASSDGTSEEQFF	TGTGCCAGCAGTGACGGAACTAGCGAGGAGCAGTTCTTC
TRBJ2-2	.	TRBV5-1	many	CASSTDSANTGELFF	TGCGCCAGCAGCACGGACAGCGCGAACACCGGGGAGCTGTTTTTT
TRBJ2-1	.	TRBV19	many	CASSWQGGEGEQFF	TGTGCCAGTAGTTGGCAGGGGGGAGAAGGTGAGCAGTTCTTC
TRBJ1-4	.	TRBV4-3	many	CASSQVLGFSEKLFF	TGCGCCAGCAGCCAAGTATTGGGCTTTTCGGAAAAACTGTTTTTT
TRBJ2-3	.	TRBV29-1	many	CSVETQGTDTQYF	TGCAGCGTTGAAACGCAGGGAACAGATACGCAGTATTTT
TRBJ1-1	TRBD1	TRBV18	many	CASSGQANTEAFF	TGTGCCAGCTCAGGACAGGCGAACACTGAAGCTTTCTTT
TRBJ2-2	.	TRBV4-1	many	CASSQVAGQNTGELFF	TGCGCCAGCAGCCAAGTTGCAGGACAGAACACCGGGGAGCTGTTTTTT
TRBJ2-3	.	TRBV30	many	CAWGGRRGRTDTQYF	TGTGCCTGGGGGGGCAGGCGAGGTCGCACAGATACGCAGTATTTT
TRBJ2-7	.	TRBV5-6	many	CASSLGPDSTYEQYF	TGTGCCAGCAGCTTGGGGCCCGACAGTACCTACGAGCAGTACTTC
TRBJ1-1	.	TRBV5-1	few	CASSLRSGGRNTEAFF	TGCGCCAGCAGCTTGCGGTCCGGGGGCAGGAACACTGAAGCTTTCTTT
TRBJ1-1	TRBD1	TRBV20-1	many	CSAGTGPREAFF	TGCAGTGCTGGGACAGGCCCGCGTGAAGCTTTCTTT
TRBJ2-7	TRBD1	TRBV4-1	many	CASSQDLGQVTYEQYF	TGCGCCAGCAGCCAAGATCTGGGACAGGTAACCTACGAGCAGTACTTC
TRBJ1-4	.	TRBV7-2	many	CASSLGGPSNEKLFF	TGTGCCAGCAGCTTAGGTGGACCGTCTAATGAAAAACTGTTTTTT
TRBJ2-4	.	TRBV11-2	many	CASIGGQYIQYF	TGTGCCAGCATCGGGGGGCAGTACATTCAGTACTTC
TRBJ1-1	.	TRBV5-8	.	CASRAARYTEAFF	TGTGCCAGCAGGGCGGCTAGGTACACTGAAGCTTTCTTT
TRBJ1-2	TRBD1	TRBV4-3	.	CASSQESKTGTYGYTF	TGCGCCAGCAGCCAAGAGTCAAAGACAGGGACCTATGGCTACACCTTC
TRBJ2-7	.	TRBV6-6	many	CASSYGGNEQYF	TGTGCCAGCAGTTACGGTGGGAACGAGCAGTACTTC
TRBJ1-5	.	TRBV20-1	many	CSAHEAAGNNQPQHF	TGCAGTGCCCACGAGGCTGCTGGTAACAATCAGCCCCAGCATTTT
TRBJ2-1	TRBD2	TRBV5-4	few	CASSSGTSGGGPYNEQFF	TGTGCCAGCAGCTCCGGGACTAGCGGGGGGGGTCCCTACAATGAGCAGTTCTTC
TRBJ2-2	.	TRBV2	many	CASSDEGYSEGTGELFF	TGTGCCAGCAGCGACGAGGGATATTCAGAGGGCACCGGGGAGCTGTTTTTT
TRBJ1-4	.	TRBV7-9	.	CASSSPGAEKLFF	TGTGCCAGCAGCTCCCCCGGGGCCGAAAAACTGTTTTTT
TRBJ1-2	.	TRBV28	.	CAYFSRENYGYTF	TGTGCTTATTTCTCTAGGGAGAACTATGGCTACACCTTC
TRBJ2-7	.	TRBV4-2	many	CASSQDPSGYEQYF	TGTGCCAGCAGCCAAGATCCGAGTGGCTACGAGCAGTACTTC
TRBJ2-2	.	TRBV6-2/TRBV6-3	.	CASRIETATGELFF	TGTGCCAGCAGAATAGAGACAGCGACCGGGGAGCTGTTTTTT
TRBJ2-3	TRBD2	TRBV29-1	many	CSARLAGTDTQYF	TGCAGCGCCAGACTAGCGGGGACAGATACGCAGTATTTT
TRBJ1-2	.	TRBV20-1	many	CSARHHGGTLSSNYGYTF	TGCAGTGCTAGACACCACGGGGGGACCTTATCTTCTAACTATGGCTACACCTTC
TRBJ1-5	.	TRBV29-1	many	CSVQREGSNQPQHF	TGCAGCGTTCAGAGAGAAGGTAGCAATCAGCCCCAGCATTTT